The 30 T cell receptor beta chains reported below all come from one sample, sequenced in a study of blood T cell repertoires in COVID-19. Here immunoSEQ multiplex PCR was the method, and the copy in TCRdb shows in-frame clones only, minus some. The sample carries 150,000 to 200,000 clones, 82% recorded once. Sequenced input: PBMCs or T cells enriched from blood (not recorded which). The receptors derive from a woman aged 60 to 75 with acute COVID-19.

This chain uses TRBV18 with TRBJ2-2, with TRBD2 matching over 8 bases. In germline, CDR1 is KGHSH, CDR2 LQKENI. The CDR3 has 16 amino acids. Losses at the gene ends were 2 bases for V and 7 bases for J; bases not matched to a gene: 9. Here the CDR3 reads CASSPNGGGQDGELFF. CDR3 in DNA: TGTGCCAGCTCACCAAACGGCGGGGGGCAGGACGGGGAGCTGTTTTTT.

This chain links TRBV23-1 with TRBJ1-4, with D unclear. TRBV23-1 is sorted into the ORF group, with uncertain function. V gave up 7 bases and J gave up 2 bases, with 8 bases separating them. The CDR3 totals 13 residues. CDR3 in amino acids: CASMKQTNEKLFF. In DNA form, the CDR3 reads TGCGCCAGCATGAAACAGACTAATGAAAAACTGTTTTTT.

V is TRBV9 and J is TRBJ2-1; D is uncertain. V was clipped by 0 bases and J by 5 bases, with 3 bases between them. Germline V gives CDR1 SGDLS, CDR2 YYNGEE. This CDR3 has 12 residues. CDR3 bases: TGTGCCAGCAGCGTAGCTCACAATGAGCAGTTCTTC. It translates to CASSVAHNEQFF.

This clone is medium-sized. In DNA form, the CDR3 reads TGTGCCAGCAGCCAACCGGGACTAACCCCCTACAATGAGCAGTTCTTC. Amino acids: CASSQPGLTPYNEQFF. The rearrangement joins TRBV4-2 to TRBJ2-1; TRBD2 matches 7 bases. V lost 2 bases and J lost 2; bases outside the gene matches: 6. The CDR3 covers 16 residues. Germline CDR1 is LGHNA and CDR2 is YNFKEQ.

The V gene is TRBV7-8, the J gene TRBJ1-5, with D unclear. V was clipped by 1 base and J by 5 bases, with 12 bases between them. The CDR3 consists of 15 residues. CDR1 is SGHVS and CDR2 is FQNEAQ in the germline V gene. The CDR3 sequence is CASSLDHTAHQPQHF. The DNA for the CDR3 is TGTGCCAGCAGCTTAGATCACACAGCCCATCAGCCCCAGCATTTT.

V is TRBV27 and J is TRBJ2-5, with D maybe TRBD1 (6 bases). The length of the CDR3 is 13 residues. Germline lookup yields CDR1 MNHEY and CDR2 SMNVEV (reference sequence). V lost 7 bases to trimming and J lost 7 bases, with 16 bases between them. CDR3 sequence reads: CASNKQGFSTQYF. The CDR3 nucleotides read TGTGCCAGCAACAAACAGGGATTCTCGACCCAGTACTTC.

CDR3 protein: CASSSGLAGGRADTQYF. CDR3 sequence (DNA): TGTGCCAGCAGCTCCGGACTAGCGGGGGGGCGTGCAGATACGCAGTATTTT. The chain couples TRBV7-2 to TRBJ2-3, with 15 bases identical to TRBD2. V was clipped by 4 bases and J by 4 bases; unmatched bases: 6. The germline V gene encodes CDR1 SGHTA and CDR2 FQGNSA. This CDR3 comprises 17 residues.

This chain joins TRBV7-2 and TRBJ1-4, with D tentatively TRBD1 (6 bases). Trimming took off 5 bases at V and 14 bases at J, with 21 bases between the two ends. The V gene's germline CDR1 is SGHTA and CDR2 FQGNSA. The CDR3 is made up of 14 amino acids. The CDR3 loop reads CASSAWTEEKGLFF. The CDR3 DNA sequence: TGTGCCAGCAGCGCGTGGACAGAGGAAAAGGGGCTGTTTTTT.

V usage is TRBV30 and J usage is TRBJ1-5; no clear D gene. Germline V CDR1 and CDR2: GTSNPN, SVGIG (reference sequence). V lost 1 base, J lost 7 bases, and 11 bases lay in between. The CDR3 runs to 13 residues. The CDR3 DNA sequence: TGTGCCTGGAGTGAGGCGGGAAACCAGCCCCAGCATTTT. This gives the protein CAWSEAGNQPQHF.

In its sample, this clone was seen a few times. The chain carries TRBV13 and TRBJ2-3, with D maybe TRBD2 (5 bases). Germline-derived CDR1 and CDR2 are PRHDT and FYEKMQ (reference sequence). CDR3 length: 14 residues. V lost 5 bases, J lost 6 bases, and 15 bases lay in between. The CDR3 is CASSGLPRADTQYF. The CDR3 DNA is TGTGCCAGCAGCGGGCTCCCGAGGGCCGATACGCAGTATTTT.

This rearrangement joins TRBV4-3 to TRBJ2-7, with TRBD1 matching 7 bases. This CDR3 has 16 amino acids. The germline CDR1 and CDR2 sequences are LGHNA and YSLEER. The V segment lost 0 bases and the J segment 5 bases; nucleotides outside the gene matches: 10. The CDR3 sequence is CASSQDGVQGYNEQYF. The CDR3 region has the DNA TGCGCCAGCAGCCAAGATGGGGTACAGGGGTACAACGAGCAGTACTTC.

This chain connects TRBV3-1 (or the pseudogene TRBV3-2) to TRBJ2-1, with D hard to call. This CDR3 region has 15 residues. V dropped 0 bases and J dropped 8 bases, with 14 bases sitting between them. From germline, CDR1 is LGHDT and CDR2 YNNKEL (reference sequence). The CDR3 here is CASSQDFWLVDEQFF. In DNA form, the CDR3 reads TGTGCCAGCAGCCAAGATTTTTGGCTAGTTGATGAGCAGTTCTTC.

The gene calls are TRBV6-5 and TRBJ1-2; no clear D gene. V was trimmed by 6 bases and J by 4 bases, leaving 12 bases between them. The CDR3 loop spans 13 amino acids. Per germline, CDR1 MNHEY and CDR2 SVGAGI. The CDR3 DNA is TGTGCCAGCAGCAATCTCCGGTTCTATGGCTACACCTTC. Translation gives CASSNLRFYGYTF.

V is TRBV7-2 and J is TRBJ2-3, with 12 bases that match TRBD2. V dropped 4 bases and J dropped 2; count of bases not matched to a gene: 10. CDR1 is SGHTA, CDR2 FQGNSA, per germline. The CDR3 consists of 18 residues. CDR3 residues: CASSSRTSGAAFTDTQYF. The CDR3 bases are TGTGCCAGCAGCTCCAGGACTAGCGGGGCGGCTTTCACAGATACGCAGTATTTT.

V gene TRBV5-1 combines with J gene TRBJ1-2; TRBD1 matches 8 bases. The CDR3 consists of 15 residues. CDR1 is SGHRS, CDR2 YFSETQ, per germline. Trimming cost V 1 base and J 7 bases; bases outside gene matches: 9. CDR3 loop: CASSLRGQGSGGYTF. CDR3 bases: TGCGCCAGCAGCTTGAGAGGACAGGGATCTGGTGGCTACACCTTC. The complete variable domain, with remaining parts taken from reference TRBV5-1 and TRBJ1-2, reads KAGVTQTPRYLIKTRGQQVTLSCSPISGHRSVSWYQQTPGQGLQFLFEYFSETQRNKGNFPGRFSGRQFSNSRSEMNVSTLELGDSALYLCASSLRGQGSGGYTFGSGTRLTVV.

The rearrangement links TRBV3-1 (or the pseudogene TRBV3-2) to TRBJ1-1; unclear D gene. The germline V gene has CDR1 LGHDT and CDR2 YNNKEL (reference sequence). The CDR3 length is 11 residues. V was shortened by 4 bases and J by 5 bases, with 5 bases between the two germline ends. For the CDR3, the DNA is TGTGCCAGCAGCCGACTAACTGAAGCTTTCTTT. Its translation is CASSRLTEAFF.

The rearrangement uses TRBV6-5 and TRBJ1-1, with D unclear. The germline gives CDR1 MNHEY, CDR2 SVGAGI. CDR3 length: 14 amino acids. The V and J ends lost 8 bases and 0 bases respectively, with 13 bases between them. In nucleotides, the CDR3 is TGTGCCAGCCGGACGGACTACCTGAACACTGAAGCTTTCTTT. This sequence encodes CASRTDYLNTEAFF.

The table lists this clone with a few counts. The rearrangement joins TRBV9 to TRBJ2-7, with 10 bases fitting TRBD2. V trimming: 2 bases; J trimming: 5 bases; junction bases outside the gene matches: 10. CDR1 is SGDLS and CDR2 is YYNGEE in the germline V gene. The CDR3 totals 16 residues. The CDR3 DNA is TGTGCCAGCAGCGTGGAACCGGGACTAGCGCCCCACGAGCAGTACTTC. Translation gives CASSVEPGLAPHEQYF.

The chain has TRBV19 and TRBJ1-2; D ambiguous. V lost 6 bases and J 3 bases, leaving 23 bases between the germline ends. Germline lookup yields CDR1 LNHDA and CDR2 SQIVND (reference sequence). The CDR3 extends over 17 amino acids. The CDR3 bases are TGTGCCAGTAGAATCGGTGAGGTGGCAGTTAGCGACTATGGCTACACCTTC. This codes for CASRIGEVAVSDYGYTF.

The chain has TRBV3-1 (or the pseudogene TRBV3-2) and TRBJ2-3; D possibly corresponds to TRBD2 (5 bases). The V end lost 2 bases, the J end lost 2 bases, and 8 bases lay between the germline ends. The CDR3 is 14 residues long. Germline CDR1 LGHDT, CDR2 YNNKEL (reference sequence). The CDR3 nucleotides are TGTGCCAGCAGCCAATTCGGGGACACAGATACGCAGTATTTT. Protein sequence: CASSQFGDTDTQYF.

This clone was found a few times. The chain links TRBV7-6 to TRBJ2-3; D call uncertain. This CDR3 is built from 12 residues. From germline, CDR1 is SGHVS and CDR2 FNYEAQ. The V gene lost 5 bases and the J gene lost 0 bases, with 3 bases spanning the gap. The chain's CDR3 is CASSLSTDTQYF. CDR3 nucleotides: TGTGCCAGCAGCCTAAGCACAGATACGCAGTATTTT.

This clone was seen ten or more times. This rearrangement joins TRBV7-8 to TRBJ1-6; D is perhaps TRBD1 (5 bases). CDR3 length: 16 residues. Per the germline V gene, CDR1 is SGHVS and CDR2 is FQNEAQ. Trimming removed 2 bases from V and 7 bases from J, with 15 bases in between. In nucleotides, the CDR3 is TGTGCCAGCAGCTTACCGGGCGGGGGAGTAAATTCACCCCTCCACTTT. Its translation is CASSLPGGGVNSPLHF.

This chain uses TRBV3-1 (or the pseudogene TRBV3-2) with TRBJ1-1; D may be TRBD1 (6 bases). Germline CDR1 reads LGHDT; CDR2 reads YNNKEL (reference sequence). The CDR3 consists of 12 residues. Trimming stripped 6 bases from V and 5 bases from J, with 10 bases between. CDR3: CASRQGWTEAFF. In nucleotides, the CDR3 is TGTGCCAGCAGGCAGGGGTGGACTGAAGCTTTCTTT.

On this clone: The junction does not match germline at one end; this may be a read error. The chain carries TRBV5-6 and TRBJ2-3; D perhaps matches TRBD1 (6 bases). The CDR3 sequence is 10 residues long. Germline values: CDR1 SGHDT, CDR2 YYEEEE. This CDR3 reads CASSLEQGGF. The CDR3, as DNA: TGTGCCAGCAGCTTGGAACAGGGTGGATTT.

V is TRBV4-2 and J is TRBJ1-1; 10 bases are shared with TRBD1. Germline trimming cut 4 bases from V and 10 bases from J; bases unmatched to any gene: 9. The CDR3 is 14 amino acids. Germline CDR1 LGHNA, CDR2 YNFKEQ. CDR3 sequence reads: CASSRPGTGVGAFF. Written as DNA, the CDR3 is TGTGCCAGCAGCCGGCCCGGGACAGGGGTGGGAGCTTTCTTT.

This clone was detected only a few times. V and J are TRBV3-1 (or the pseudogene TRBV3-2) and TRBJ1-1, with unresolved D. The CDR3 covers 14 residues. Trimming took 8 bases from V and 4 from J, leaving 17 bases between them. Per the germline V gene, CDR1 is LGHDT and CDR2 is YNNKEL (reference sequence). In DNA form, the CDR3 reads TGTGCCAGCGGTCGATGGCCGTTACCCACTGAAGCTTTCTTT. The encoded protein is CASGRWPLPTEAFF.

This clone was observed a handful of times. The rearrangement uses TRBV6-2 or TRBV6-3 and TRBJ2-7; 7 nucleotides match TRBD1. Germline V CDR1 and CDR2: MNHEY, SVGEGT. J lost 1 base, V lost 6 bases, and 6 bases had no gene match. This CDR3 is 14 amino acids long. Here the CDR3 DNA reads TGTGCCAGCAGCCGAACGACAGGGTCCTACGAGCAGTACTTC. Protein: CASSRTTGSYEQYF.

The CDR3 DNA sequence: TGTGCCACGCACAGGGGGGCTGGAAACACCATATATTTT. Translating it yields CATHRGAGNTIYF. The chain employs TRBV12-3 or TRBV12-4 and TRBJ1-3, with TRBD1 identical over 8 bases. J was trimmed by 2 bases and V by 10 bases; bases with no gene match: 4. This CDR3 spans 13 amino acids.

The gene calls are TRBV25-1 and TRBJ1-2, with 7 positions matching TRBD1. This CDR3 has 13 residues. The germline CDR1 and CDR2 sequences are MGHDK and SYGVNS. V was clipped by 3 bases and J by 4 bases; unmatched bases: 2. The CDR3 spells CASSEGTAYGYTF. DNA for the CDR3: TGTGCCAGCAGTGAGGGGACAGCCTATGGCTACACCTTC.

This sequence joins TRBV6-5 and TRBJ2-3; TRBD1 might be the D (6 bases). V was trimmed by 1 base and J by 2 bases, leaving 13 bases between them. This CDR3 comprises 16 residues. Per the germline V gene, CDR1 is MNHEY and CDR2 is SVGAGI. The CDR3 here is CASSYLGARATDTQYF. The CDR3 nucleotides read TGTGCCAGCAGTTACTTGGGGGCAAGGGCCACAGATACGCAGTATTTT.